This paragraph covers one T cell receptor (beta chain) sequence. Its antigen is unknown. One base away there is no much larger clone; base qualities are not given. This record belongs to a study of blood T cell repertoires in COVID-19 (dated by TCRdb to between 2020 and 2021). For the wider study: Samples covering the acute and convalescent phases of COVID-19 were provided by collaborators in the United States, Italy and Spain. The material from the prospective study consisted of cDNA or gDNA derived from T cells, B-cell-depleted T cells, or PBMCs. Subjects who had been exposed to COVID-19, were actively infected with it, or had recovered from it provided the deeply sampled blood TCRbeta repertoires that made up the dataset. The repertoires were released in a freely available public database meant as a resource for research on the immune response to SARS-CoV-2. Samples came from the ongoing ImmuneRACE study (first 160 participants) plus 1,254 subjects from 6 global collaborators. Nearly every sample came with metadata listing a de-identified subject ID, COVID-19 status, age in years and sex. HLA class I and class II types, where available, came from metadata supplied by the sample provider rather than from assay-based typing.

Each collaborating institution followed its own protocols to collect whole blood in K2EDTA tubes. For TCRbeta analysis, collaborators shipped samples as frozen whole blood, isolated PBMCs, or DNA extracted from either of those sample types. Trimming at the junction amounts to 0 bases on V and 1 base on J, and the germline ends lie 12 bases apart. The germline V gene (reference sequence) yields GTSNPN for CDR1 and SVGIG for CDR2. From the cysteine up to the phenylalanine, the CDR3 has a length of 15 residues. Only the CDR3 DNA stays, 45 bases, in frame from base 1. The paper as a whole reports these results and caveats: The quantity of clinical and demographic metadata differed by source and by participant and was supplied without curation.

TCRbeta CDR3 regions were amplified from genomic DNA by means of the immunoSEQ Assay, a bias-controlled multiplex PCR. The published analysis was carried out like this. Nucleated cell counts per sample were estimated from amplification of reference gene primers within the assay. Sequence reads were collapsed and filtered to measure the absolute abundance of every unique TCRbeta CDR3 rearrangement. For each sample, productive Simpson clonality was calculated as the square root of Simpson's diversity index across productive rearrangements. TCRdb stores this immuneACCESS table with in-frame sequences only. Part of the clones is absent; in the studies checked, under half of the shortfall reflects unresolved V genes, and no reason is known for the rest. D and trimming come from the DNA, and the V and J calls and clone size come from that table. The sample profile shows 150,000 to 200,000 clones; about 86% of them were found once. The top ten hold 0.99% of the sample.

The rearrangement combines TRBV30 with TRBJ1-1; TRBD1 is perhaps the D gene, given 5 matching bases. This receptor was obtained from a man in his late teens or twenties with acute or convalescent COVID-19. What was sequenced was peripheral blood. CDR3 region: CAWSVLLTGNTEAFF. The DNA sequence is TGTGCCTGGAGTGTCCTTCTAACAGGGAACACTGAAGCTTTCTTT.